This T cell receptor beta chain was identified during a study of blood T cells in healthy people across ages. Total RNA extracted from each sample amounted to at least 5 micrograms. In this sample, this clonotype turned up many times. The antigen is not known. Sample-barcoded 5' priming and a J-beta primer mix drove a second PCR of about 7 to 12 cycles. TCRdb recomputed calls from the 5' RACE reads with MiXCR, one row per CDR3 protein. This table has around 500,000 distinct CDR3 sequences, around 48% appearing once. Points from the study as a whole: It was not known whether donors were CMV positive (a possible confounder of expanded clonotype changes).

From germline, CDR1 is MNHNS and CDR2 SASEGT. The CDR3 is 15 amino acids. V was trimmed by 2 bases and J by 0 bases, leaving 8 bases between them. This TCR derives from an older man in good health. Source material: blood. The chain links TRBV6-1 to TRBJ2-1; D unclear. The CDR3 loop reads CASSEFPPSYNEQFF. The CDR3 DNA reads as TGTGCCAGCAGTGAATTCCCTCCCTCCTACAATGAGCAGTTCTTC.